This T cell receptor beta chain was sequenced in a study of beta chain features in type 1 diabetes. Study observations and caveats: Patients with Type 1 diabetes showed moderately but significantly shorter TCRB CDR3s in all four CD4+ subsets.

The sequenced template was cDNA made from the entire isolated RNA. The table came from immunoSEQ multiplex PCR; TCRdb's copy has only in-frame clones and leaves some out. The data hold about 660,000 clones, with about 14% observed a single time. Note on this clone: As yet, its antigen is unknown.

V lost 4 bases to trimming and J lost 3 bases; unmatched junction nucleotides: 9. Germline V gives CDR1 SGHRS, CDR2 YFSETQ. The CDR3 consists of 15 residues. The chain has TRBV5-1 and TRBJ2-5; 7 bases match TRBD2. The sequenced sample was naive CD4+ T cells from blood. The receptor comes from a man between 18 and 29 years old with type 1 diabetes. The CDR3 sequence: CASSDPTAGEETQYF. CDR3 sequence (DNA): TGCGCCAGCAGCGACCCTACGGCGGGGGAAGAGACCCAGTACTTC.